Listed here is a single TCR beta chain. No antigen is known for it. Per-base quality was not reported, and no clone a single base away is much larger than it. Trimming at the junction amounts to 2 bases on V and 6 bases on J, and the germline ends lie 5 bases apart. The CDR3 sequence holds 11 residues, the cysteine and phenylalanine included. The only DNA kept is the CDR3, 33 bases in frame from the first base. The germline V gene sets CDR1 to MRHNA and CDR2 to SNTAGT. The cohort consisted of hundreds of healthy bone marrow donors. At the time of sampling, all cohort members were nominally healthy, though unrecorded immune exposures were likely present. The donor was CMV seronegative and belonged to the group of around 400 seronegative cohort members. A peripheral blood sample was provided by each donor, and peripheral blood mononuclear cells were used for TCR beta sequencing. The Qiagen DNeasy Blood Extraction Kit was used to extract genomic DNA from the blood cell samples.

Preparation of the library involved the immunoSEQ multiplex PCR assay. For the multiplex PCR, a mixture combining 60 forward primers for TCR Vbeta segments and 13 reverse primers for TCR Jbeta segments was used. The CDR3 region of rearranged TCR beta genes was amplified from genomic DNA by a multiplex PCR assay. Amplified TCR beta libraries were sequenced as 87-base-pair reads on the Illumina HiSeq System. The authors' pipeline ran thus. A later analysis tallied 75 million to 85 million unique TCR beta chains across the roughly 610 repertoires, and 10 million to 11 million of those chains were shared by two or more donors. A nearest-neighbor algorithm error-corrected the raw reads and collapsed the reads into unique sequences, merging closely related sequences to remove PCR and sequencing errors. CDR3 sequences were aligned to IMGT reference sequences to assign V, D and J gene segments. For a sequence to be retained, at least a six-nucleotide match to both a V gene segment and a J gene segment was required. Rearrangements were classified as productive when the CDR3 lacked stop codons and remained in frame with V and J, and all other rearrangements were classified as non-productive. CDR3 was defined according to IMGT convention as the region running from the second conserved V-encoded cysteine to the conserved J-encoded phenylalanine. Sequences without an unambiguous match to a single V gene segment were excluded from the earlier analysis of almost 600 of the donors. An earlier analysis of about 590 of the donors classified V segments as functional when productive rearrangements were above 56.7% and as segregating when the standard deviation between donors was above 5%. A statistical classification framework was developed to diagnose cytomegalovirus status using the catalog of TCR beta chain sequences. In a later analysis, TCR nucleotide sequences were compared against IMGT/GENE-DB human TR gene sequences so that V and J genes could be assigned. In a later analysis, CDR3 sequences and most-parsimonious VDJ recombination scenarios were assigned using the TCRdist pipeline. In a later analysis, each TCR beta chain was defined by its CDR3 amino acid sequence together with its V-gene family, and reads without a unique V-gene family were excluded. In a later analysis, around 650 highly shared, low-generation-probability nucleotide sequences were removed to address suspected cross-contamination and a sequencing artifact. In a later analysis, a clonal expansion index for each public chain was calculated from normalized within-repertoire ranks of inferred template counts. In a later analysis, generation probabilities were computed using a VDJ recombination model fitted to out-of-frame rearrangements, and the results were checked against IGoR. Hypergeometric tests were used in a later analysis to score TCR-TCR, TCR-HLA and TCR-CMV co-occurrence, with a repertoire-size bias correction applied to the TCR pairs. False discovery rates were estimated in a later analysis by permuting HLA or CMV assignments 20 times. In a later analysis, co-occurring TCRs were grouped using DBSCAN, with TCRdist sequence similarity added in when clustering inside HLA-allele-positive subsets. Repertoires with fewer than 30,000 or more than 120,000 public chains were left out of co-occurrence clustering, as were five repertoires with anomalous nucleotide sharing. The immuneACCESS repertoire file appears here via TCRdb, limited to in-frame rearrangements. These files lack a portion of the clones; in checked studies, under half of the deficit traces to unresolved V genes, and the cause of the others is not known. The V and J calls and clone size were taken over from that table, and D and trimming were inferred from the DNA. The sample contains approximately 150,000 clones, about 72% of them found a single time. The top ten clonotypes cover 1.3% to 1.5% of the sample.

These data belong to a study of cytomegalovirus exposure and HLA in healthy donors (dated by TCRdb to the late 2010s). Study-wide context: In an earlier analysis of under 750 of the donors, less than 350 Gb of sequence data and 117 million unique TCR beta sequences from roughly 190 million T cells were reported. An early release that covered about 600 HLA-typed donors contained about 300 gigabases of sequencing data and roughly 84 million unique TCR sequences. Of the 300 to 450 genotyped donors, more than 75% were placed in the genetic ancestry cluster associated with self-reported Caucasian donors. The aim of the study was to test whether cataloging public T cell receptors could identify signatures of past pathogen exposure. The study used immunosequencing to profile the T cell repertoires of approximately 640 subjects and linked those repertoires to cytomegalovirus serostatus. In addition to the first cohort of about 650 subjects, a separate validation cohort of approximately 130 different subjects was used. High-throughput TCR immunosequencing, statistical association of individual TCRs with disease status, and machine learning were combined to predict cytomegalovirus infection status. A later analysis re-analyzed previously published TCR beta repertoires from roughly 630 donors and added high-resolution HLA genotyping to study TCR occurrence patterns. Rather than drawing on any new phenotypic data, the later analysis identified candidate immune exposures from TCR beta sequences and the way those sequences occurred across donors. To decide whether each TCR beta V gene segment behaved as functional or pseudogenic, an earlier analysis of fewer than 750 of the donors relied on high-throughput TCR beta sequencing. Donor age, sex, ethnicity and CMV serostatus were collected together with the repertoire data. Genome-wide SNP genotypes for about 65% of the roughly 670 donors were used in a later genetic analysis, which treated that subset as a discovery cohort. All discovery cohort repertoires had been generated using a single sequencing platform. Class I and class II HLA loci were covered by the typing at four-digit resolution. Typing coverage differed by locus: A, B, C, DRB1 and DQB1 were typed in roughly 620-630 donors, DQA1 in 522, DPA1 in over 600, and DPB1 in 450 to 480. Because of strong linkage in the cohort, roughly 5 DR-DQ haplotypes were treated as single units for association and clustering. Among roughly 400 genotyped donors of the cohort, an average of around 240,000 unique TCR beta nucleotide sequences was sequenced per donor, of which 15% to 20% were non-productive. Beyond this particular receptor, the publication reports: Because some donors lacked HLA typing at each locus, the association tests relied only on the typed subset. A later analysis reported that several top co-occurrence clusters appeared linked to parvovirus B19, influenza, CMV and Epstein-Barr virus. According to the authors, the approach could potentially be generalized to other disease states and immunological phenotypes. Some IMGT-functional V segments, including TRBV6-2 and TRBV6-3, could not be distinguished by the 87-base-pair reads and were therefore excluded. The classifier was reported to diagnose cytomegalovirus status with high specificity and sensitivity in both the original and validation cohorts. In a later analysis, HLA-associated TCR beta chains showed more clonal expansion and lower generation probabilities than non-associated chains that were equally common. V-gene and J-gene trimming of TCR beta chains was associated with a missense DCLRE1C variant in a later genetic analysis, and the association was replicated in an independent cohort. According to a later analysis, most CMV-associated TCR beta chains appeared to be HLA-restricted, and the HLA associations seemed to be driven largely by CMV exposure. An earlier analysis of roughly 570 of the donors showed that most TCR beta V segments appeared in productive rearrangements either about 87% or about 30% of the time, which broadly matched IMGT annotations. Assigning TCR associations to individual alleles was difficult when HLA alleles, especially DR and DQ, strongly co-occurred. Roughly uniform sequencing depth across donors was assumed in presence/absence analyses, although this assumption may not hold. Correlated functional status among segregating V segments might reflect linkage disequilibrium, but an unknown experimental factor could not be ruled out. Seventeen rarely observed V segments, including chromosome 9 orphons, were excluded from the earlier analysis of just under 600 of the donors because counts were too low. In a later analysis, TCR association rates were found to vary across HLA loci, with the most associated TCRs seen for DRB1 alleles and the fewest for HLA-C alleles. Only TCR beta chains were sequenced in this cohort, and the absence of alpha or paired-chain data limited detectable features. In the study, about 150 TCR beta chains were listed as associated with cytomegalovirus. CMV serostatus was the only immune exposure information available for the cohort. A few of the identified cytomegalovirus-associated TCR beta chains were confirmed in vitro to be specific for cytomegalovirus antigens. According to a later genetic analysis, donors in an Asian-associated ancestry cluster had fewer N-insertions in productive TCRs than the roughly 670-donor mean. Specific HLA alleles were associated with over 15,000 TCR beta sequences at a false discovery rate of 0.05 in a later analysis. A group of highly shared sequence variants was considered likely to be a technical artifact of the sequencing pipeline. A further reported finding was that TCR beta sequences accurately predicted the HLA-A and HLA-B alleles for most subjects in the first cohort. Most TCR sequences were observed very rarely across donors, whereas some public TCRs were present in many individuals.

In this chain, TRBV6-4 is recombined with TRBJ2-7, with no confident D gene call. This clonotype was sampled from a man aged 55 to 70 in good health and CMV-seronegative. Sequenced: PBMCs. The CDR3 has the sequence CASSDRSEQYF. The DNA is TGTGCCAGCAGTGACCGGTCCGAGCAGTACTTC.